This T cell receptor beta chain comes out of a study of beta chain features in type 1 diabetes. Sequenced material consisted of expressed TCRB transcripts (all of the isolated RNA was reverse transcribed). Clones were sequenced by immunoSEQ multiplex PCR, and TCRdb holds only the in-frame ones, with some missing. The sample records under 45,000 clones, about half being singletons. This clone was seen a handful of times. CDR1 and CDR2 (germline): ENHRY, SYGVKD. V gave up 7 bases and J gave up 5 bases; unmatched junction bases: 7. The CDR3 is 14 amino acids. The chain carries TRBV10-3 and TRBJ2-7, with TRBD1 identical over 11 bases. The sequence was collected from a woman in her thirties in good health. What was sequenced was stem cell memory CD4+ T cells from blood. The CDR3 reads CAIKSGQGAHEQYF. In DNA form, the CDR3 reads TGTGCCATCAAATCAGGACAGGGGGCTCACGAGCAGTACTTC.